These T cell receptor beta chains were read from a single sample in a study of cytomegalovirus exposure and HLA in healthy donors. The table came from immunoSEQ multiplex PCR; TCRdb's copy has only in-frame clones and leaves some out. The sample carries about 140,000 clones, approximately 71% recorded once. The sample taken for sequencing was PBMCs. These receptors originate from a woman aged 45-65 years in good health and CMV-seronegative. The CDR3 runs from the conserved cysteine through the conserved F or W. Fields, in order: D gene, J gene, clone size, V gene, CDR3 DNA, CDR3 protein. A D gene is named only where the DNA matches it firmly. Expanded clones get a size class; other rows say once, few or many, or leave the size out.

TRBD2,TRBJ2-2,-,TRBV7-7,TGTGCTAGCAGCTCCGGGACTACGAACACCGGGGAGCTGTTTTTT,CASSSGTTNTGELFF
TRBD1,TRBJ1-5,few,TRBV9,TGTGCCAGCAGCAAGGGGGCCTCCAATCAGCCCCAGCATTTT,CASSKGASNQPQHF
-,TRBJ1-2,few,TRBV27,TGTGCCAGCAGTTTTACAAGAGGCTATGGCTACACCTTC,CASSFTRGYGYTF
-,TRBJ2-1,-,TRBV19,TGTGCCAGTAGTTACGGGGGTGTTACCTACAATGAGCAGTTCTTC,CASSYGGVTYNEQFF
-,TRBJ2-2,-,TRBV4-3,TGCGCCAGCAGCCACCAAATTCCCCCGGACACGGCGAAGACCGGGGAGCTGTTTTTT,CASSHQIPPDTAKTGELFF
TRBD1,TRBJ1-3,-,TRBV6-5,TGTGCCAGCAGCTTCACAGGGGGCTCTGGAAACACCATATATTTT,CASSFTGGSGNTIYF
-,TRBJ1-1,few,TRBV7-9,TGTGCCAGCAGCTTAACCACGGGGGGTGAAGCTTTCTTT,CASSLTTGGEAFF
-,TRBJ1-4,-,TRBV5-1,TGCGCCAGCAGCTTGAACGGGGTAGGGGAAAAACTGTTTTTT,CASSLNGVGEKLFF
-,TRBJ2-2,-,TRBV6-6,TGTGCCAGCAGTTACCTACAGGCACGCACCGGGGAGCTGTTTTTT,CASSYLQARTGELFF
TRBD1,TRBJ1-4,-,TRBV6-5,TGTGCCACCAAGGGACAGGTTAATGAAAAACTGTTTTTT,CATKGQVNEKLFF
-,TRBJ1-2,-,TRBV5-4,TGTGCCAGCACGACTGGGGGCCCTAACTATGGCTACACCTTC,CASTTGGPNYGYTF
TRBD2,TRBJ2-1,-,TRBV7-6,TGTGCCAGCAGCTTAGTTGCGGGGGGGTCTGGGTCCTACAATGAGCAGTTCTTC,CASSLVAGGSGSYNEQFF
TRBD1,TRBJ1-1,few,TRBV5-6,TGTGCCAGCCTCAGCGAGCGGGACAGGGTTAAAACCTTGAACACTGAAGCTTTCTTT,CASLSERDRVKTLNTEAFF
-,TRBJ2-7,-,TRBV15,TGTGCCACCAGCAGAGGGAGACTTTTAAGCTACGAGCAGTACTTC,CATSRGRLLSYEQYF
-,TRBJ2-7,-,TRBV6-1,TGTGCCAGCACCTGGACTCACTCCCCCACCTACGAGCAGTACTTC,CASTWTHSPTYEQYF
TRBD2,TRBJ2-1,few,TRBV5-1,TGCGCCAGCTCTCCGCGGGGGGCCGAAGGGCAGTTCTTC,CASSPRGAEGQFF
-,TRBJ1-6,-,TRBV27,TGTGCCAGCAGTTTAACAGGGCTAATGGCCCTCCACTTT,CASSLTGLMALHF
TRBD2,TRBJ2-1,-,TRBV5-5,TGTGCCAGCAGCCTTTGGACTAGCGGGGGGCGTGGGCAGTTCTTC,CASSLWTSGGRGQFF
TRBD1,TRBJ1-1,-,TRBV7-9,TGTGCCAGCAGCTCCGAGACAGGGTGGGCTTTCTTT,CASSSETGWAFF
-,TRBJ2-5,-,TRBV5-6,TGTGCCAGCAGCAACGTCGGGGGGCGGGAGACCCAGTACTTC,CASSNVGGRETQYF
TRBD1,TRBJ2-7,once,TRBV7-2,TGTGCCAGCAGCTTTCGGGACAGGAGCTACGAGCAGTACTTC,CASSFRDRSYEQYF
-,TRBJ2-1,once,TRBV7-3,TGTGCCAGCAGCCACCTACCCGAGGATGAGCAGTTCTTC,CASSHLPEDEQFF
TRBD1,TRBJ2-3,-,TRBV11-2,TGTGCCAGCAGCTTAGATCCCAGGGGGTTAGATACGCAGTATTTT,CASSLDPRGLDTQYF
TRBD2,TRBJ2-3,-,TRBV12-5,TGTGCTAGTGGTTTGTTTTTGCGGGGGGCCTACACAGATACGCAGTATTTT,CASGLFLRGAYTDTQYF
-,TRBJ2-4,-,TRBV30,TGTGCCTGGAGTCACTCAGGGGCGTCCAAAAACATTCAGTACTTC,CAWSHSGASKNIQYF
TRBD1,TRBJ1-2,-,TRBV19,TGTGCCAGTAGTCAGGACAGGGATTATGGCTACACCTTC,CASSQDRDYGYTF
-,TRBJ2-2,-,TRBV15,TGTGCCACCAGCAGAGACACGAACACCGGGGAGCTGTTTTTT,CATSRDTNTGELFF
-,TRBJ1-3,-,TRBV9,TGTGCCAGCAGCGTGCGGGGGGACGACGGAAACACCATATATTTT,CASSVRGDDGNTIYF
-,TRBJ1-6,-,TRBV5-1,TGCGCCAGCAGCTTGGCCTGGGGCGAGTACTCACCCCTCCACTTT,CASSLAWGEYSPLHF
TRBD2,TRBJ2-3,-,TRBV5-5,TGTGCCAGCAGCTCCGGGGGGGCCATAGATACGCAGTATTTT,CASSSGGAIDTQYF
-,TRBJ1-4,-,TRBV5-4,TGTGCCAGCAGCTTGGCCGGCAGGGGCAATGAAAAACTGTTTTTT,CASSLAGRGNEKLFF
-,TRBJ1-1,-,TRBV7-2,TGTGCCAGCAGCTTAGCCGCAGGATGGGGCGTGGGCACTGAAGCTTTCTTT,CASSLAAGWGVGTEAFF
-,TRBJ2-1,-,TRBV29-1,TGCAGCGTTGAACCCCAGGAAGGCTCCTACAATGAGCAGTTCTTC,CSVEPQEGSYNEQFF
-,TRBJ1-5,-,TRBV2,TGTGCCAGCAGTGTAACTGGGGGCCAGCCCCAGCATTTT,CASSVTGGQPQHF
-,TRBJ2-5,-,TRBV29-1,TGCAGCGGGGGGGTCAGGTTTGGAGAGACCCAGTACTTC,CSGGVRFGETQYF
TRBD2,TRBJ2-3,-,TRBV4-3,TGCGCCAGCAGCCAAGAAGGTCGGGGGGGAGTAGATACGCAGTATTTT,CASSQEGRGGVDTQYF
-,TRBJ1-4,-,TRBV28,TGTGCCAGCAGTTTACAAGCGGTGGGTGAAAAACTGTTTTTT,CASSLQAVGEKLFF
-,TRBJ2-4,-,TRBV7-9,TGTGCCAGCAGTTCAGATCGGACAGTCTCAAACATTCAGTACTTC,CASSSDRTVSNIQYF
-,TRBJ2-5,once,TRBV15,TGTGCCACCAGCCTCGACAGGAACCAAGAGACCCAGTACTTC,CATSLDRNQETQYF
-,TRBJ1-4,-,TRBV2,TGTGCCAGCAGCTTACGACAGGCAACTAATGAAAAACTGTTTTTT,CASSLRQATNEKLFF
TRBD1,TRBJ2-1,-,TRBV29-1,TGCAGCGTTGTGAAGACAGGGAATGAGCAGTTCTTC,CSVVKTGNEQFF
-,TRBJ1-1,-,TRBV27,TGTGCCAGCATCCAACAGGGACACCTGAACACTGAAGCTTTCTTT,CASIQQGHLNTEAFF
TRBD1,TRBJ1-6,-,TRBV28,TGTGCCAGCAGTTCCTCTCGGACAGGGGGAGATAATTCACCCCTCCACTTT,CASSSSRTGGDNSPLHF